These 2 T cell receptor beta chains share one sample of origin, sequenced in a study of T-cell memory formation after mild COVID-19. TCRdb ran MiXCR on the 5' RACE reads and lists one entry per CDR3 protein. This sample has 450,000 or so distinct CDR3 sequences, with about 19% found just once. The sequenced material came from PBMCs or a T cell subset sorted from them (not recorded which). The receptors originated from an adult woman who had mild COVID-19 (a few samples of this study predate the infection). Cell type and time point are not known.

This clonotype was observed many times. The chain carries TRBV5-6 and TRBJ2-1; TRBD1 is a possible D gene (6 bases). The CDR3 loop spans 14 amino acids. Germline assignment: CDR1 SGHDT and CDR2 YYEEEE. V gave up 1 base and J gave up 7 bases, with 12 bases separating them. CDR3 loop: CASSLRQGINEQFF. In nucleotides, the CDR3 is TGTGCCAGCAGCTTGCGGCAGGGGATAAATGAGCAGTTCTTC.

This clonotype has ten or more counts. The chain is built from TRBV20-1 and TRBJ2-7; D call uncertain. CDR1 and CDR2 from the germline V gene are DFQATT and SNEGSKA (reference sequence). This CDR3 has 13 residues. Between the trimmed V and J ends, which lost 2 bases and 3 bases, there was a span of 11 bases. CDR3 loop: CSARKGNFYEQYF. CDR3 sequence (DNA): TGCAGTGCTAGAAAGGGTAATTTCTACGAGCAGTACTTC.